This T cell receptor beta chain was recovered during a study of T-cell reconstitution after alpha-beta-depleted transplantation in children. TCRbeta library construction was performed incorporating unique molecular identifiers. In TCRdb, the PCR reads were re-called with MiXCR into one record per CDR3 protein. This table has hundreds of thousands of distinct CDR3 sequences, 15% to 20% appearing once. V gave up 3 bases and J gave up 8 bases; unmatched junction bases: 6. CDR1 and CDR2 (germline): MNHEY, SMNVEV (reference sequence). The CDR3 runs 14 residues. The gene calls are TRBV27 and TRBJ2-2; 7 bases line up with TRBD2. The input for sequencing was PBMCs from the stem cell graft donor, taken from the stem cell graft. This clonotype was sampled from a human donor who donated a stem cell graft to a child with acute lymphoblastic leukemia. The chain's CDR3 is CASSLRGTRGELFF. DNA of the CDR3: TGTGCCAGCAGTTTGCGGGGGACGAGAGGGGAGCTGTTTTTT.